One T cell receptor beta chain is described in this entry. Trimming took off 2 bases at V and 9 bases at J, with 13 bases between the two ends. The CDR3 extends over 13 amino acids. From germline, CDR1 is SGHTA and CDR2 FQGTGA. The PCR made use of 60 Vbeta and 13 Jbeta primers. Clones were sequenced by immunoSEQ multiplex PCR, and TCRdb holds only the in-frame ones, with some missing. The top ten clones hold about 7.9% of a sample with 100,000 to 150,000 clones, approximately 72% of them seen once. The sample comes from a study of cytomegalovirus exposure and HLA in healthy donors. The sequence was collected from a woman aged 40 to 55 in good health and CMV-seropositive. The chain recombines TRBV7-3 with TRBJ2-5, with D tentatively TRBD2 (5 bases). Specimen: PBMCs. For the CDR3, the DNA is TGTGCCAGCAGCTTACTTGAGGGTTCGGCCCAGTACTTC. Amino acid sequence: CASSLLEGSAQYF. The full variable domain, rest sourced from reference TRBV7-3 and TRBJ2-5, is GAGVSQTPSNKVTEKGKYVELRCDPISGHTALYWYRQSLGQGPEFLIYFQGTGAADDSGLPNDRFFAVRPEGSVSTLKIQRTERGDSAVYLCASSLLEGSAQYFGPGTRLLVL.